What follows are 4 T cell receptor beta chains derived from one specimen sequenced in a study of brain T cells in children with intractable seizures. Produced via immunoSEQ multiplex PCR; TCRdb's table is partial and in-frame only. Of hundreds of thousands of clones listed, nearly 95% are singletons. Time point indicated: blood from clinic visit 5 months post-surgery; TSC patient then seizure free. Material: peripheral blood, obtained 4 to 5 months after surgery. The receptors here all came from a boy under two years old with tuberous sclerosis and intractable seizures.

The CDR3 DNA reads TGTGCCAGCAGCAAACAGGAGGGGGGGAGGGGATCTCAGCCCCAGCATTTT. The encoded protein is CASSKQEGGRGSQPQHF. The chain is built from TRBV21-1 and TRBJ1-5. TRBV21-1 is a pseudogene locus. The CDR3 length is 17 residues.

The chain combines TRBV14 with TRBJ2-7, with 7 bases matching TRBD1. From germline, CDR1 is SGHDN and CDR2 FVKESK. The CDR3 consists of 15 residues. V lost 5 bases and J lost 2; bases outside the gene matches: 9. The CDR3 protein is CASSETGQSAYEQYF. The CDR3 nucleotides read TGTGCCAGCAGCGAAACGGGACAGTCGGCCTACGAGCAGTACTTC. Combining the CDR3 with reference TRBV14 and TRBJ2-7 gives the whole variable domain EAGVTQFPSHSVIEKGQTVTLRCDPISGHDNLYWYRRVMGKEIKFLLHFVKESKQDESGMPNNRFLAERTGGTYSTLKVQPAELEDSGVYFCASSETGQSAYEQYFGPGTRLTVT.

The chain links TRBV11-1 to TRBJ1-2; D remains unclear. The length of the CDR3 is 13 residues. The V gene's germline CDR1 is SGHAT and CDR2 FQDESV (reference sequence). V was clipped by 5 bases and J by 7 bases, with 14 bases between them. In DNA, the CDR3 is TGTGCCAGCAGCCCGGGGTTCGCATTTGGCTACACCTTC. Encoded protein: CASSPGFAFGYTF.

V usage is TRBV3-1 (or the pseudogene TRBV3-2) and J usage is TRBJ2-7; D is perhaps TRBD2 (6 bases). Germline assignment: CDR1 LGHDT and CDR2 YNNKEL (reference sequence). There are 17 residues in the CDR3. Trimming shortened V by 3 bases and J by 0 bases, and 18 bases separated the two germline ends. The DNA of the CDR3 is TGTGCCAGCAGCCAGATGTTATGGGGCGGGAACTCCTACGAGCAGTACTTC. The encoded protein is CASSQMLWGGNSYEQYF.